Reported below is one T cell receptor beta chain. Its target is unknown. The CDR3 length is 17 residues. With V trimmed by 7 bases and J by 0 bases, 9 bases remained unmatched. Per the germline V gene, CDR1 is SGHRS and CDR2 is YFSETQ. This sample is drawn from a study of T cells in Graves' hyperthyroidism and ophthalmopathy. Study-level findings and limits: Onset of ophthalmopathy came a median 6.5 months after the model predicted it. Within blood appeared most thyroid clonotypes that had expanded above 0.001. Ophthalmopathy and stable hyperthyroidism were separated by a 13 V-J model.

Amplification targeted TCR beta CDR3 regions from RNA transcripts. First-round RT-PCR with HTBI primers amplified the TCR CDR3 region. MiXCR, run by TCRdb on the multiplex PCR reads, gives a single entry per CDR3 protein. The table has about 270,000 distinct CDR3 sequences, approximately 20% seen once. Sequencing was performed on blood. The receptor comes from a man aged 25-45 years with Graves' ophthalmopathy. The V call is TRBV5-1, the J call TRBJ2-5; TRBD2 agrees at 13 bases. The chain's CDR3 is CASGPGLAGPYQETQYF. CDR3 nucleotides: TGCGCCAGCGGCCCGGGACTAGCGGGACCGTACCAAGAGACCCAGTACTTC.